This TCR beta chain came from a study of identical twins. TCRdb re-called the 5' RACE reads through MiXCR, storing one row per CDR3 protein. Of about 520,000 distinct CDR3 sequences in the sample, approximately 22% were seen once. Trimming removed 1 base at V and 0 bases at J, with 11 bases between. CDR3 length: 15 amino acids. Germline assignment: CDR1 SGDLS and CDR2 YYNGEE. Separately, the same data were catalogued under a study of T cells expressing NK-cell markers. That paper adds: Sorted CD3+CD56+NKG2C+, CD3+CD56+NKG2C- and CD3+CD56-NKG2C+ T-cell subsets were beta-chain profiled.

The J gene is TRBJ2-7, the V gene TRBV9, with D hard to call. Sequencing was performed on CD4+ T cells sorted from blood. The receptor was derived from a woman aged 18-29 years in good health. In DNA, the CDR3 is TGTGCCAGCAGCGTATCAGGACCGAGCTCCTACGAGCAGTACTTC. It yields the protein CASSVSGPSSYEQYF.